Below are 27 T cell receptor beta chains sequenced from a single sample in a study of T cell repertoires in cytomegalovirus infection. TCRdb re-called the reads with MiXCR, one entry per CDR3 protein. The repertoire includes approximately 490,000 distinct CDR3 sequences, roughly 12% of them detected once, and roughly 10% sits in the top ten. Material: PBMCs. The origin of the receptors is a human donor in good health (CMV status not recorded). Some clones in this sample may be carry-over from other donors' samples.

There are many counts of this clonotype. This sequence joins TRBV12-3 or TRBV12-4 and TRBJ2-2; D possibly matches TRBD1 or TRBD2 (6 bases each). With 6 bases removed from V and 3 bases from J, the gap between germline ends came to 17 bases. CDR3 length: 16 amino acids. The CDR3 reads CASSPPSRGHTGELFF. The CDR3 DNA follows: TGTGCCAGCAGCCCTCCGTCCCGGGGGCACACCGGGGAGCTGTTTTTT.

This chain links TRBV11-1 with TRBJ2-7; D is possibly TRBD1 (5 bases). V was trimmed by 5 bases and J by 7 bases, leaving 15 bases between them. This CDR3 spans 13 amino acids. Germline CDR1 SGHAT, CDR2 FQDESV (reference sequence). The DNA of the CDR3 is TGTGCCAGCAGCCCCACAGGTGCCCGGGAGCAGTACTTC. It translates to CASSPTGAREQYF. The whole variable domain, remainder taken from reference TRBV11-1 and TRBJ2-7, is EAEVAQSPRYKITEKSQAVAFWCDPISGHATLYWYRQILGQGPELLVQFQDESVVDDSQLPKDRFSAERLKGVDSTLKIQPAELGDSAMYLCASSPTGAREQYFGPGTRLTVT.

The table lists this clonotype with many counts. J is TRBJ2-1 and V is TRBV10-3; TRBD2 matches 8 bases. J lost 2 bases, V lost 8 bases, and 5 bases had no gene match. The germline CDR1 and CDR2 sequences are ENHRY and SYGVKD. CDR3 length: 14 amino acids. The CDR3 sequence: CAISNSGTYNEQFF. For the CDR3, the DNA is TGTGCCATCTCGAATAGCGGGACCTACAATGAGCAGTTCTTC.

This chain joins TRBV14 and TRBJ1-4; the D gene is possibly TRBD1 (6 bases). Germline V gene data show CDR1 as SGHDN and CDR2 as FVKESK. Between the trimmed V and J ends, which lost 6 bases and 8 bases, there was a span of 19 bases. The CDR3 totals 15 residues. CDR3 region: CASSPQGQGLEKLFF. The DNA for the CDR3 is TGTGCCAGCAGTCCACAGGGACAAGGGCTAGAAAAACTGTTTTTT.

This clonotype showed up many times. This sequence joins TRBV7-6 and TRBJ2-7; possible D gene TRBD1, 6 bases. Trimming stripped 1 base from V and 7 bases from J, with 14 bases between. The length of the CDR3 is 14 residues. Germline V gene sequence: CDR1 SGHVS, CDR2 FNYEAQ. CDR3 protein: CASSLGGQLTEQYF. In DNA, the CDR3 is TGTGCCAGCAGCTTAGGAGGACAGCTCACGGAGCAGTACTTC.

At least ten counts were recorded for this clonotype. V usage is TRBV7-3 and J usage is TRBJ2-5; D perhaps matches TRBD1 (6 bases). CDR3 length: 14 residues. V gave up 1 base and J gave up 2 bases, with 8 bases separating them. Germline-derived CDR1 and CDR2 are SGHTA and FQGTGA. CDR3 in amino acids: CASSLIGQQETQYF. CDR3 nucleotides: TGTGCCAGCAGCTTAATCGGACAGCAAGAGACCCAGTACTTC.

The chain combines TRBV28 with TRBJ1-2, with D perhaps matching TRBD1 (5 bases). With 11 bases removed from V and 3 bases from J, the gap between germline ends came to 13 bases. The CDR3 extends over 12 amino acids. Per germline, CDR1 MDHEN and CDR2 SYDVKM. The CDR3 nucleotides are TGTGCCGGCGGGGGGGGGTACTATGGCTACACCTTC. Its translation: CAGGGGYYGYTF.

This clonotype has only a few counts. V is TRBV11-2 and J is TRBJ2-1; 8 bases agree with TRBD1. Germline V gene data show CDR1 as SGHAT and CDR2 as FQNNGV. This CDR3 spans 16 amino acids. Germline trimming cut 4 bases from V and 6 bases from J; bases unmatched to any gene: 11. The CDR3 sequence is CASSSSRDRPRNEQFF. The CDR3 coding sequence is TGTGCCAGCAGCTCCTCCCGGGACAGGCCACGCAATGAGCAGTTCTTC. Filled out from reference TRBV11-2 and TRBJ2-1, the complete variable domain reads EAGVAQSPRYKIIEKRQSVAFWCNPISGHATLYWYQQILGQGPKLLIQFQNNGVVDDSQLPKDRFSAERLKGVDSTLKIQPAKLEDSAVYLCASSSSRDRPRNEQFFGPGTRLTVL.

This sequence joins TRBV30 and TRBJ2-3; weak D call: TRBD2 (5 bases). V was clipped by 3 bases and J by 4 bases, with 8 bases between them. CDR3 length equals 12 residues. CDR1 and CDR2 (germline): GTSNPN, SVGIG (reference sequence). DNA for the CDR3: TGTGCCTGGAGCGGGATTTCAGATACGCAGTATTTT. It specifies CAWSGISDTQYF.

This clonotype came up many times. A clone one base away is much larger, so this may be a read error. The chain uses TRBV5-5 and TRBJ1-2, with D perhaps TRBD1 (5 bases). V lost 2 bases, J lost 3 bases, and 8 bases lay in between. The CDR3 spans 13 residues. Germline V gene data show CDR1 as SGHKS and CDR2 as YYEKEE (reference sequence). CDR3 region: CASSLEGDYGYTF. Written as DNA, the CDR3 is TGTGCCAGCAGCTTAGAAGGGGACTATGGCTACACCTTC.

The DNA of the CDR3 is TGTGCCAGCAGCTTAGATTTAGCGGGGGGTCTCGAGCAGTACTTC. Its translation is CASSLDLAGGLEQYF. This sequence joins TRBV11-2 and TRBJ2-7, with 10 bases matching TRBD2. The CDR3 is 15 amino acids. V was clipped by 0 bases and J by 6 bases; unmatched bases: 5. CDR1 and CDR2 (germline): SGHAT, FQNNGV.

Many counts were recorded for this clonotype. The chain carries TRBV7-2 and TRBJ2-1, with no clear D. Trimming took off 4 bases at V and 7 bases at J, with 5 bases between the two ends. The CDR3 covers 11 residues. Germline V gene data show CDR1 as SGHTA and CDR2 as FQGNSA. The CDR3 reads CASSSRNEQFF. As DNA, the CDR3 is TGTGCCAGCAGCTCGAGAAATGAGCAGTTCTTC.

This clonotype has a count of ten or more. This rearrangement joins TRBV11-2 to TRBJ1-2; a weak D match, TRBD1 (5 bases). Trimming shortened V by 5 bases and J by 8 bases, and 24 bases separated the two germline ends. Germline loops: CDR1 SGHAT, CDR2 FQNNGV. The length of the CDR3 is 16 residues. CDR3 sequence (DNA): TGTGCCAGCAGCCTAACATCCAGGCCTCGGAGGGACGGCTACACCTTC. This encodes CASSLTSRPRRDGYTF.

This clonotype was recorded many times. This chain joins TRBV23-1 and TRBJ2-2; 10 positions agree with TRBD2. TRBV23-1 is annotated as an ORF whose role is uncertain. Unmatched junction bases numbered 17, after V lost 0 bases and J lost 4 bases. The CDR3 sequence is 21 residues long. The CDR3, as DNA: TGCGCCAGCAGTCAATCAATGTCTAGCGGGAGTCTCAAGGGGAGCACCGGGGAGCTGTTTTTT. Protein: CASSQSMSSGSLKGSTGELFF.

V and J are TRBV20-1 and TRBJ2-1; D gene unclear. The length of the CDR3 is 14 residues. The germline V gene encodes CDR1 DFQATT and CDR2 SNEGSKA (reference sequence). Trimming removed 5 bases from V and 8 bases from J, with 19 bases in between. The chain's CDR3 is CSALILGEYDEQFF. CDR3 sequence (DNA): TGCAGTGCTCTCATTCTCGGCGAATACGATGAGCAGTTCTTC.

The sample holds many counts of this clonotype. The V and J genes are TRBV7-8 and TRBJ2-1, with D perhaps matching TRBD1 or TRBD2 (5 bases each). CDR3 size: 15 residues. V lost 5 bases to trimming and J lost 6 bases, with 17 bases between them. Per germline, CDR1 SGHVS and CDR2 FQNEAQ. The CDR3 loop reads CASSALTGRSNEQFF. The CDR3 DNA sequence: TGTGCCAGCAGCGCCCTGACGGGGCGGTCCAATGAGCAGTTCTTC.

In this sample, this clonotype turned up a few times. J is TRBJ2-1 and V is TRBV2; perhaps TRBD2 as D (6 bases). Germline V gene data show CDR1 as SNHLY and CDR2 as FYNNEI. This CDR3 is 14 amino acids long. The V end lost 8 bases, the J end lost 6 bases, and 17 bases lay between the germline ends. CDR3 region: CASFPGGFGNEQFF. The CDR3 coding sequence is TGTGCCAGCTTTCCCGGGGGTTTCGGCAATGAGCAGTTCTTC.

V is TRBV12-3 or TRBV12-4 and J is TRBJ2-7; D possibly corresponds to TRBD1 (5 bases). The V end was cut by 3 bases, the J end by 8 bases, with 11 bases between. CDR3 length equals 12 residues. CDR3 sequence: CASSFRVSQQYF. As DNA, the CDR3 is TGTGCCAGCAGTTTCAGGGTTTCACAGCAGTACTTC.

This clonotype was observed many times. The genes are TRBV20-1 and TRBJ2-1; 7 bases agree with TRBD2. The CDR3 runs to 16 residues. The J segment lost 8 bases and the V segment lost 0 bases, leaving 13 bases of the junction unmatched. CDR1 DFQATT and CDR2 SNEGSKA come from the germline V gene (reference sequence). The CDR3 spells CSARDEKFERGYEQFF. CDR3 sequence (DNA): TGCAGTGCTAGAGATGAAAAGTTCGAGCGGGGTTATGAGCAGTTCTTC.

This clonotype was seen at least ten times. The chain couples TRBV28 to TRBJ2-7; 7 bases align to TRBD2. CDR3 length equals 12 residues. V gave up 7 bases and J gave up 4 bases; unmatched junction bases: 4. Germline CDR1 MDHEN, CDR2 SYDVKM. CDR3 in DNA: TGTGCCAGCACCGGGACTACGTACGAGCAGTACTTC. It encodes CASTGTTYEQYF.

This chain links TRBV10-3 with TRBJ1-2; D might be TRBD1 (5 bases). Trimming took 4 bases from V and 8 from J, leaving 8 bases between them. The CDR3 covers 11 residues. The germline CDR1 and CDR2 sequences are ENHRY and SYGVKD. CDR3 DNA: TGTGCCATCAGTGCGGGGGTGGGCTACACCTTC. It encodes CAISAGVGYTF.

Only a few counts were recorded for this clonotype. The chain recombines TRBV12-3 or TRBV12-4 with TRBJ1-5; D perhaps matches TRBD1 (5 bases). The CDR3 loop spans 15 amino acids. V was trimmed by 3 bases and J by 9 bases, leaving 18 bases between them. CDR3 loop: CASSLAGGDMRPQHF. For the CDR3, the DNA is TGTGCCAGCAGTTTGGCTGGGGGGGATATGCGGCCCCAGCATTTT.

This clonotype appeared many times. J is TRBJ2-1 and V is TRBV27, with 9 bases lining up with TRBD1. With V trimmed by 7 bases and J by 2 bases, 9 bases remained unmatched. Germline V gene data show CDR1 as MNHEY and CDR2 as SMNVEV (reference sequence). This CDR3 is 16 amino acids long. CDR3 sequence: CASKDRGSPPYNEQFF. Here the CDR3 DNA reads TGTGCCAGCAAAGACAGGGGGTCTCCCCCCTACAATGAGCAGTTCTTC.

The sample holds many counts of this clonotype. V usage is TRBV7-8 and J usage is TRBJ2-7; TRBD2 matches at 8 bases. Losses at the gene ends were 1 base for V and 0 bases for J; bases not matched to a gene: 5. Germline loops: CDR1 SGHVS, CDR2 FQNEAQ. This CDR3 has 16 amino acids. CDR3 residues: CASSLVGGRTSYEQYF. Here the CDR3 DNA reads TGTGCCAGCAGCTTAGTCGGCGGGAGGACCTCCTACGAGCAGTACTTC.

This clonotype was seen ten or more times. The V gene is TRBV12-3 or TRBV12-4, the J gene TRBJ2-5; 7 nucleotides match TRBD1. V dropped 5 bases and J dropped 2; count of bases not matched to a gene: 5. The CDR3 is made up of 14 amino acids. The CDR3 DNA sequence: TGTGCCAGCAGTGAAGGGACAGAACAAGAGACCCAGTACTTC. This encodes CASSEGTEQETQYF.

This clonotype was seen ten or more times. This sequence joins TRBV7-8 and TRBJ1-1; D is ambiguous. Germline V CDR1 and CDR2: SGHVS, FQNEAQ. There are 14 residues in the CDR3. Trimming took off 3 bases at V and 5 bases at J, with 13 bases between the two ends. The chain's CDR3 is CASSFREESTEAFF. DNA for the CDR3: TGTGCCAGCAGCTTCCGGGAAGAGTCGACTGAAGCTTTCTTT.

The table lists this clonotype with many counts. The chain combines TRBV4-1 with TRBJ2-3; a possible D gene is TRBD1 (5 bases). Looked up from germline, CDR1 is MGHRA and CDR2 is YSYEKL. The V end lost 1 base, the J end lost 1 base, and 12 bases lay between the germline ends. The CDR3 length is 16 residues. The CDR3 loop is CASSQGGSPRTDTQYF. The DNA of the CDR3 is TGCGCCAGCAGCCAAGGGGGCAGTCCCCGCACAGATACGCAGTATTTT.